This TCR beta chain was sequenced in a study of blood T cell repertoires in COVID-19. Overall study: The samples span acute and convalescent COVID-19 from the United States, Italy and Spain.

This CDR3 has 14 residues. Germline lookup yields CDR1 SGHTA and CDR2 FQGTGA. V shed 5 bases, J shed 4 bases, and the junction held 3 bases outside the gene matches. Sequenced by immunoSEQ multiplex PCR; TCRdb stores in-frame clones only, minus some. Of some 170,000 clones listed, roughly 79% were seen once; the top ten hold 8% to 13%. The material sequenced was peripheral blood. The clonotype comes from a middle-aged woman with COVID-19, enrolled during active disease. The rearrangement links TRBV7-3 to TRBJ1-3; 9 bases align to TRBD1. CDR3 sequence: CASSQTGGGNTIYF. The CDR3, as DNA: TGTGCCAGCAGCCAGACAGGGGGAGGAAACACCATATATTTT. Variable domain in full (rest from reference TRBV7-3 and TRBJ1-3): GAGVSQTPSNKVTEKGKYVELRCDPISGHTALYWYRQSLGQGPEFLIYFQGTGAADDSGLPNDRFFAVRPEGSVSTLKIQRTERGDSAVYLCASSQTGGGNTIYFGEGSWLTVV.